This TCR beta chain emerged from a study of regulatory T cells in long-lasting Graves disease. Study-wide points: Graves' patients with persistent disease showed TCR diversity lower than patients newly diagnosed.

This clonotype was counted at least ten times. Its antigen is currently unknown. The CDR3 has 14 residues. CDR1 and CDR2 (germline): LNHDA, SQIVND (reference sequence). V lost 4 bases, J lost 3 bases, and 12 bases lay in between. Time point described: newly diagnosed GD, antithyroid drugs for less than 3 months. From RNA extracted from PBMCs, the TCR library was made. iRepertoire HTBI primers and Arm-PCR of CDR3 regions built TCR beta libraries. TCRdb re-called the multiplex PCR reads through MiXCR, storing one row per CDR3 protein. The sample includes roughly 500,000 distinct CDR3 sequences, 13% of them seen just once. These same data were also listed under a study on T cells in Graves' hyperthyroidism and ophthalmopathy.

Sequencing was performed on peripheral blood mononuclear cells (PBMCs), taken at new diagnosis, from a patient treated with antithyroid drugs. The clonotype was recovered from a man aged 25-45 years with Graves disease. This rearrangement joins TRBV19 to TRBJ1-1, with D possibly matching TRBD1 (6 bases). The DNA of the CDR3 is TGTGCCAGTAGTAAGTTAAACAGGGACACTGAAGCTTTCTTT. This sequence encodes CASSKLNRDTEAFF.